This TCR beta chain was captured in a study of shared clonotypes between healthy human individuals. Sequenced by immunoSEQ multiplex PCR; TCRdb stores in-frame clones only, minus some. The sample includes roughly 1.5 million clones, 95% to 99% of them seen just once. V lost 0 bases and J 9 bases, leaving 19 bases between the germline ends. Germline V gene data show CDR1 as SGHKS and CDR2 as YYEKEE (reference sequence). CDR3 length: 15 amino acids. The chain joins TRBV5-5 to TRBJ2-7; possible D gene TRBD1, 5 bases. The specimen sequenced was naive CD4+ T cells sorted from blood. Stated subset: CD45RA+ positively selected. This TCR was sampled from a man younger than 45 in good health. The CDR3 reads CASSLERIQGTRQYF. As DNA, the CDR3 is TGTGCCAGCAGCTTGGAGAGGATTCAGGGAACGCGGCAGTACTTC.